The following is a T cell receptor beta chain sequence with its context. Using immunoSEQ multiplex PCR, the repertoire was profiled, and TCRdb retains in-frame clones only, with some absent. The sample carries 30,000 to 35,000 clones, roughly 90% recorded once. Trimming cost V 5 bases and J 7 bases, with 23 bases left between them. From germline, CDR1 is SEHNR and CDR2 FQNEAQ (reference sequence). The CDR3 has 16 residues. The data belong to a study of T cell responses to AZD1222 COVID-19 vaccine. J is TRBJ1-2 and V is TRBV7-9; D remains unclear. The receptor was isolated from an adult who received the AZD1222 COVID-19 vaccine. The sequencing here drew on peripheral blood, taken 28 days after the second AZD1222 dose. In DNA, the CDR3 is TGTGCCAGCAGCCTCCACGGGCCTCCAAAGCCGGGTGGCTACACCTTC. This translates into CASSLHGPPKPGGYTF.